A single sample is the source of the 30 T cell receptor beta chains below, sequenced in a study of cytomegalovirus exposure and HLA in healthy donors. Here immunoSEQ multiplex PCR was the method, and the copy in TCRdb shows in-frame clones only, minus some. The sample lists 71,000 or so clones, approximately 94% occurring once. The sample consisted of PBMCs. The receptor source for this set is a woman younger than 30 in good health and CMV-seropositive.

The count of this clone is one. The chain links TRBV6-5 to TRBJ1-4; 7 bases align to TRBD1. The CDR3 is 15 amino acids. Germline V CDR1 and CDR2: MNHEY, SVGAGI. Unmatched junction bases numbered 4, after V lost 3 bases and J lost 3 bases. The CDR3 loop reads CASSYAGTANEKLFF. CDR3 bases: TGTGCCAGCAGTTATGCCGGGACAGCTAATGAAAAACTGTTTTTT.

The chain links TRBV7-6 to TRBJ1-1, with D perhaps matching TRBD1 (6 bases). Trimming pared 5 bases from V and 8 bases from J, leaving 9 bases between. Germline CDR1 and CDR2: SGHVS and FNYEAQ. This CDR3 contains 11 residues. For the CDR3, the DNA is TGTGCCAGCAGCAACCAGGGGGAAGCTTTCTTT. Encoded protein: CASSNQGEAFF.

V and J are TRBV6-4 and TRBJ2-7, with 11 bases matching TRBD2. CDR3 length: 17 amino acids. CDR1 and CDR2 (germline): MRHNA, SNTAGT. Trimming cost V 10 bases and J 0 bases; bases outside gene matches: 14. This CDR3 is CAIDGLAGLPSSYEQYF. CDR3 in DNA: TGTGCCATCGATGGACTAGCGGGTCTCCCAAGCTCCTACGAGCAGTACTTC.

V gene TRBV9 combines with J gene TRBJ2-3, with 9 bases matching TRBD1. The J segment lost 2 bases and the V segment lost 3 bases, leaving 7 bases of the junction unmatched. The CDR3 spans 16 residues. Germline V gene data show CDR1 as SGDLS and CDR2 as YYNGEE. The CDR3 is CASSERTGVTTDTQYF. Here the CDR3 DNA reads TGTGCCAGCAGCGAGAGGACAGGGGTGACCACAGATACGCAGTATTTT.

This chain links TRBV6-6 with TRBJ1-6; TRBD1 might be the D (5 bases). Trimming took 5 bases from V and 3 from J, leaving 8 bases between them. The germline V gene has CDR1 MNHNY and CDR2 SVGAGI (reference sequence). The CDR3 is made up of 14 amino acids. The CDR3 sequence is CASSPQDYNSPLHF. In DNA, the CDR3 is TGTGCCAGCAGTCCACAGGACTATAATTCACCCCTCCACTTT.

This chain links TRBV30 with TRBJ1-4, with D possibly TRBD1 on 5 matching bases. The germline V gene encodes CDR1 GTSNPN and CDR2 SVGIG (reference sequence). CDR3 length: 15 residues. Between the trimmed V and J ends, which lost 0 bases and 10 bases, there was a span of 18 bases. The CDR3 loop is CAWSVSATWGVKLFF. The CDR3 region has the DNA TGTGCCTGGAGTGTAAGCGCGACTTGGGGGGTAAAACTGTTTTTT.

In DNA, the CDR3 is TGTGCCAGCAGCAGGGACAGGGAATCCTACAATGAGCAGTTCTTC. Protein: CASSRDRESYNEQFF. The rearrangement links TRBV27 to TRBJ2-1; 9 bases line up with TRBD1. The length of the CDR3 is 15 residues. After removal of 6 bases from V and 1 base from J, the junction contained 4 bases not matched to a gene. Per the germline V gene, CDR1 is MNHEY and CDR2 is SMNVEV (reference sequence).

V is TRBV13 and J is TRBJ1-6; a possible D gene is TRBD1 (6 bases). This CDR3 is 14 amino acids long. V was shortened by 2 bases and J by 9 bases, with 11 bases between the two germline ends. The germline gives CDR1 PRHDT, CDR2 FYEKMQ (reference sequence). CDR3 bases: TGTGCCAGCAGCTTAACAGGGCAGGTTTCACCCCTCCACTTT. It codes for CASSLTGQVSPLHF.

This clone showed up just once. This chain joins TRBV4-3 and TRBJ2-3; TRBD2 is a possible D gene (7 bases). The CDR3 runs to 15 residues. V was shortened by 3 bases and J by 2 bases, with 12 bases between the two germline ends. Germline V lookup: CDR1 LGHNA, CDR2 YSLEER. CDR3 bases: TGCGCCAGCAGCCAGAGGGGGGGTTACACAGATACGCAGTATTTT. Amino acid sequence: CASSQRGGYTDTQYF.

The rearrangement links TRBV28 to TRBJ2-1; 9 nucleotides agree with TRBD1. Germline CDR1 MDHEN, CDR2 SYDVKM. The CDR3 runs to 16 residues. The V gene end was trimmed by 6 bases and the J gene end by 7 bases; junction bases not matched to a gene: 13. The CDR3 here is CASRGSDRGFQNEQFF. For the CDR3, the DNA is TGTGCCAGCAGGGGGTCGGACAGGGGCTTCCAAAATGAGCAGTTCTTC.

The genes are TRBV7-2 and TRBJ2-5; possibly TRBD2 for D (6 bases). Germline lookup yields CDR1 SGHTA and CDR2 FQGNSA. The CDR3 has 15 residues. With 5 bases removed from V and 2 bases from J, the gap between germline ends came to 15 bases. The CDR3 region has the DNA TGTGCCAGCAGCGGAAGGGTAGCGGTACAAGAGACCCAGTACTTC. It yields the protein CASSGRVAVQETQYF.

V usage is TRBV7-9 and J usage is TRBJ1-5; the D is unclear. V lost 7 bases and J lost 6, with 13 bases in between. Germline CDR1 reads SEHNR; CDR2 reads FQNEAQ (reference sequence). This CDR3 comprises 13 residues. The CDR3 protein is CASTLKEGQPQHF. For the CDR3, the DNA is TGTGCCAGCACCCTCAAGGAGGGTCAGCCCCAGCATTTT.

The chain joins TRBV20-1 to TRBJ2-3; the D is unclear. This CDR3 has 10 residues. Between the trimmed V and J ends, which lost 3 bases and 6 bases, there was a span of 4 bases. CDR1 DFQATT and CDR2 SNEGSKA come from the germline V gene (reference sequence). CDR3 nucleotide sequence: TGCAGTGCTAGTCGGGATACGCAGTATTTT. Amino acids: CSASRDTQYF.

This clone was detected only once. The rearrangement uses TRBV19 and TRBJ1-1, with 7 bases fitting TRBD1. Germline V gene sequence: CDR1 LNHDA, CDR2 SQIVND (reference sequence). CDR3 length equals 12 residues. CDR3 sequence: CAARGRNTEAFF. CDR3 DNA sequence: TGTGCGGCGAGGGGGCGGAACACTGAAGCTTTCTTT.

The chain has TRBV9 and TRBJ2-5; 13 bases map to TRBD2. The V gene end was trimmed by 4 bases and the J gene end by 0 bases; junction bases not matched to a gene: 6. This CDR3 comprises 17 residues. Germline V gene data show CDR1 as SGDLS and CDR2 as YYNGEE. The chain's CDR3 is CASSTSGGAIYQETQYF. The CDR3 bases are TGTGCCAGCAGCACTAGCGGGGGGGCGATTTACCAAGAGACCCAGTACTTC.

This clone was counted once. The chain joins TRBV6-6 to TRBJ2-1; D ambiguous. Trimming took 6 bases from V and 0 from J, leaving 6 bases between them. In germline, CDR1 is MNHNY, CDR2 SVGAGI (reference sequence). The CDR3 is 13 residues long. The CDR3 region is CASRIISYNEQFF. DNA for the CDR3: TGTGCCAGCAGAATAATCTCCTACAATGAGCAGTTCTTC.

This clone was seen a single time. The chain joins TRBV7-2 to TRBJ2-2, with no clear D. CDR1 and CDR2 (germline): SGHTA, FQGNSA. V was pared by 3 bases and J by 4 bases, with 15 bases between. The CDR3 consists of 16 residues. The CDR3 is CASSFPPRLITGELFF. The CDR3 DNA is TGTGCCAGCAGCTTTCCACCGCGACTGATCACCGGGGAGCTGTTTTTT.

The V call is TRBV15, the J call TRBJ1-5; unclear D gene. The germline V and J ends were trimmed by 0 bases and 2 bases, with 14 bases remaining between them. Germline lookup yields CDR1 LNHNV and CDR2 YYDKDF (reference sequence). This CDR3 has 17 residues. CDR3 DNA sequence: TGTGCCACCAGCAGAGATCTTTCGAGTAGTGGCAATCAGCCCCAGCATTTT. Its protein product is CATSRDLSSSGNQPQHF.

Only one count was recorded for this clone. This sequence joins TRBV28 and TRBJ2-1, with 7 bases lining up with TRBD2. From germline, CDR1 is MDHEN and CDR2 SYDVKM. CDR3 length: 16 residues. The J segment lost 0 bases and the V segment lost 3 bases, leaving 5 bases of the junction unmatched. The CDR3 spells CASSFYRGSSYNEQFF. DNA of the CDR3: TGTGCCAGCAGTTTCTATCGCGGGAGCTCCTACAATGAGCAGTTCTTC.

The chain recombines TRBV9 with TRBJ2-3; D unresolved. There are 15 residues in the CDR3. The germline V gene has CDR1 SGDLS and CDR2 YYNGEE. Trimming pared 5 bases from V and 0 bases from J, leaving 13 bases between. Here the CDR3 DNA reads TGTGCCAGCAGTCCTAGAGGTTACAGCACAGATACGCAGTATTTT. This sequence encodes CASSPRGYSTDTQYF.

This chain uses TRBV6-1 with TRBJ1-5; no clear D. CDR3 size: 15 residues. Germline CDR1 is MNHNS and CDR2 is SASEGT. Trimming took off 3 bases at V and 5 bases at J, with 14 bases between the two ends. CDR3 residues: CASSEGPGMYQPQHF. The CDR3 bases are TGTGCCAGCAGTGAGGGTCCGGGTATGTATCAGCCCCAGCATTTT.

The chain carries TRBV13 and TRBJ2-6, with TRBD1 identical over 7 bases. The V segment lost 6 bases and the J segment 0 bases; nucleotides outside the gene matches: 2. Germline assignment: CDR1 PRHDT and CDR2 FYEKMQ (reference sequence). This CDR3 has 15 amino acids. The CDR3 loop reads CASRHRGSGANVLTF. The CDR3 DNA reads as TGTGCCAGCAGGCACAGGGGCTCTGGGGCCAACGTCCTGACTTTC.

This sequence joins TRBV6-6 and TRBJ2-1; unclear D gene. The CDR3 extends over 14 amino acids. The V and J ends lost 0 bases and 10 bases respectively, with 13 bases between them. Germline V lookup: CDR1 MNHNY, CDR2 SVGAGI (reference sequence). CDR3 sequence (DNA): TGTGCCAGCAGTTACTCGACTTCCACGCGGGAGCAGTTCTTC. Protein sequence: CASSYSTSTREQFF.

The chain combines TRBV10-2 with TRBJ2-1; 8 bases are a match to TRBD2. Germline V CDR1 and CDR2: WSHSY, SAAADI. CDR3 length equals 14 residues. With V trimmed by 6 bases and J by 4 bases, 5 bases remained unmatched. The CDR3 DNA follows: TGCGCCAGCAGCCTAGCGGGCGAGTACAATGAGCAGTTCTTC. Translating gives CASSLAGEYNEQFF.

This clone has more than one count but fewer than ten. The rearrangement joins TRBV19 to TRBJ1-1; D is uncertain. V was cut by 0 bases and J by 4 bases, with 6 bases left in between. Germline lookup yields CDR1 LNHDA and CDR2 SQIVND (reference sequence). The CDR3 length is 13 residues. CDR3 loop: CASSIDVVTEAFF. CDR3 DNA: TGTGCCAGTAGTATAGATGTAGTCACTGAAGCTTTCTTT. The full variable domain, in which reference TRBV19 and TRBJ1-1 provide the parts outside the CDR3, is DGGITQSPKYLFRKEGQNVTLSCEQNLNHDAMYWYRQDPGQGLRLIYYSQIVNDFQKGDIAEGYSVSREKKESFPLTVTSAQKNPTAFYLCASSIDVVTEAFFGQGTRLTVV.

This chain uses TRBV7-6 with TRBJ1-6, with D tentatively TRBD1 (6 bases). CDR3 length: 13 amino acids. Germline CDR1 and CDR2: SGHVS and FNYEAQ. CDR3: CAIAGRGNSPLHF. CDR3 DNA: TGTGCTATCGCCGGCAGGGGTAATTCACCCCTCCACTTT.

A single count supports this clone. The V gene is TRBV28, the J gene TRBJ1-4; 7 bases fit TRBD1. In germline, CDR1 is MDHEN, CDR2 SYDVKM. CDR3 length: 14 amino acids. J lost 5 bases, V lost 6 bases, and 6 bases had no gene match. DNA for the CDR3: TGTGCCAGCAGCGTACAGGGGATCAATGAAAAACTGTTTTTT. Translation gives CASSVQGINEKLFF.

This sequence joins TRBV9 and TRBJ2-1, with a weak D call TRBD1 (6 bases). The CDR3 covers 14 residues. Trimming took 0 bases from V and 5 from J, leaving 9 bases between them. The germline gives CDR1 SGDLS, CDR2 YYNGEE. CDR3 bases: TGTGCCAGCAGCGTAGAGGGGGAACACAATGAGCAGTTCTTC. It codes for CASSVEGEHNEQFF.

The genes are TRBV11-2 and TRBJ1-1, with D perhaps TRBD1 (5 bases). The CDR3 has 15 residues. Germline lookup yields CDR1 SGHAT and CDR2 FQNNGV. V dropped 1 base and J dropped 3 bases, with 12 bases sitting between them. The CDR3 DNA is TGTGCCAGCAGCTTAGCCTTAGGGGCGGACACTGAAGCTTTCTTT. Encoded protein: CASSLALGADTEAFF.

The chain employs TRBV19 and TRBJ2-1; TRBD1 might be the D (5 bases). The ends were cut back, 6 bases at V and 0 bases at J, with 15 bases in the middle. CDR1 LNHDA and CDR2 SQIVND come from the germline V gene (reference sequence). CDR3 length: 16 residues. The CDR3 region has the DNA TGTGCCAGTAGGAAGGGGCCCCCCAACTCCTACAATGAGCAGTTCTTC. Its protein is CASRKGPPNSYNEQFF. The complete variable domain, with remaining parts taken from reference TRBV19 and TRBJ2-1, reads DGGITQSPKYLFRKEGQNVTLSCEQNLNHDAMYWYRQDPGQGLRLIYYSQIVNDFQKGDIAEGYSVSREKKESFPLTVTSAQKNPTAFYLCASRKGPPNSYNEQFFGPGTRLTVL.